The rows below give T cell receptor beta chains drawn from one sample of a study of T cells after yellow fever vaccination. One entry per CDR3 protein results from TCRdb running MiXCR on the 5' RACE reads. The sample holds about 160,000 distinct CDR3 sequences, more than 5.5% seen once. Sequences were derived from CD4+ T cells sorted from PBMCs, sampled 5 days after the first yellow fever vaccination. These receptor sequences come from a man aged 18 to 35 who received the YFV17D yellow fever vaccine. Each CDR3 is given with its conserved first and last residue. D genes are given only for firm matches. Not all rows give a size; the values are once, few, many and, for expanded clones, a class.

cdr3_aa cdr3_nt v_call cdr3_length j_call d_call clone_size
CASSWRNQPQHF TGTGCCAGCAGTTGGAGAAATCAGCCCCAGCATTTT TRBV6-2/TRBV6-3 12 TRBJ1-5 NA NA
CASSPQGTTQYF TGTGCCAGTAGTCCTCAAGGGACTACGCAGTATTTT TRBV19 12 TRBJ2-3 NA NA
CASSKGLAGYTGELFF TGTGCCAGCAGCAAGGGACTAGCGGGATACACCGGGGAGCTGTTTTTT TRBV9 16 TRBJ2-2 TRBD2 few
CASSFERQTTEAFF TGTGCCAGCAGTTTTGAAAGACAGACCACTGAAGCTTTCTTT TRBV12-3/TRBV12-4 14 TRBJ1-1 NA NA
CASGGGATGYNEQFF TGTGCCAGCGGGGGGGGCGCCACGGGTTACAATGAGCAGTTCTTC TRBV7-2 15 TRBJ2-1 NA many
CASRGPGQDYGYTF TGTGCCAGCAGGGGGCCGGGACAGGACTATGGCTACACCTTC TRBV2 14 TRBJ1-2 TRBD1 many
CASSQVPGSGTGELFF TGCGCCAGCAGCCAAGTCCCGGGGAGCGGCACCGGGGAGCTGTTTTTT TRBV4-3 16 TRBJ2-2 NA NA
CATSRGGTSGATDTQYF TGTGCCACCAGCAGAGGCGGGACTAGCGGGGCCACAGATACGCAGTATTTT TRBV15 17 TRBJ2-3 TRBD2 NA
CAISETSEETQYF TGTGCCATCAGTGAGACTAGCGAAGAGACCCAGTACTTC TRBV10-3 13 TRBJ2-5 TRBD2 many
CASSPQRGGLSGELFF TGTGCCAGCAGCCCCCAGCGGGGGGGCCTGTCCGGGGAGCTGTTTTTT TRBV7-2 16 TRBJ2-2 TRBD2 NA
CSARVGQNQPQHF TGCAGTGCTAGAGTAGGACAGAATCAGCCCCAGCATTTT TRBV20-1 13 TRBJ1-5 NA many
CASSYSVYGYTF TGTGCCAGCAGTTACTCGGTATATGGCTACACCTTC TRBV6-2/TRBV6-3 12 TRBJ1-2 NA NA
CATSRRRTGNTDTQYF TGTGCCACCAGCAGAAGAAGGACAGGGAACACAGATACGCAGTATTTT TRBV15 16 TRBJ2-3 TRBD1 NA
CASSQDPRSDTDTQYF TGTGCCAGCAGCCAAGATCCTAGGAGTGATACAGATACGCAGTATTTT TRBV4-2 16 TRBJ2-3 NA many
CASSYGLGGEAFF TGTGCCAGCAGTTATGGGCTTGGGGGTGAAGCTTTCTTT TRBV6-5 13 TRBJ1-1 NA NA
CASSLLILRERTYEQYF TGTGCCAGCAGCCTCCTTATCCTCAGGGAGAGAACCTACGAGCAGTACTTC TRBV7-8 17 TRBJ2-7 NA many
CATSRVRGMGSPLHF TGTGCCACCAGCAGAGTACGGGGAATGGGCTCACCCCTCCACTTT TRBV15 15 TRBJ1-6 NA few
CASSPGTERGTQYF TGCGCCAGCAGCCCAGGGACAGAACGGGGGACCCAGTACTTC TRBV5-1 14 TRBJ2-5 TRBD1 few
CASSQDRSGPYYGYTF TGCGCCAGCAGCCAAGACCGCTCGGGACCGTACTATGGCTACACCTTC TRBV4-3 16 TRBJ1-2 NA many
CASSPSGRTTNEKLFF TGTGCCAGCAGCCCCTCTGGCCGTACAACTAATGAAAAACTGTTTTTT TRBV5-6 16 TRBJ1-4 NA many
CASRGASAGNTIYF TGTGCCAGCAGGGGGGCGTCGGCTGGAAACACCATATATTTT TRBV6-1 14 TRBJ1-3 NA NA
CASSAQTGANEKLFF TGTGCCAGCAGCGCCCAGACAGGGGCTAATGAAAAACTGTTTTTT TRBV7-2 15 TRBJ1-4 TRBD1 many
CASSSGQGGYYEQYF TGTGCCAGCAGCTCCGGACAGGGAGGCTACTACGAGCAGTACTTC TRBV9 15 TRBJ2-7 TRBD1 many
CASSPQSTEAFF TGTGCCAGCTCACCACAGAGCACTGAAGCTTTCTTT TRBV18 12 TRBJ1-1 NA few
CASSLSAGDYGYTF TGTGCCAGCAGCTTATCAGCGGGGGACTATGGCTACACCTTC TRBV7-9 14 TRBJ1-2 NA many
CASSLTAGIYEKLFF TGTGCCAGCAGCTTGACGGCAGGGATCTATGAAAAACTGTTTTTT TRBV5-5 15 TRBJ1-4 NA many
CASSQGAANEQFF TGCGCCAGCAGCCAAGGGGCAGCAAATGAGCAGTTCTTC TRBV4-3 13 TRBJ2-1 NA many
CSVRTGGSEKLFF TGCAGCGTACGGACAGGGGGAAGTGAAAAACTGTTTTTT TRBV29-1 13 TRBJ1-4 TRBD1 many
CASSLGGGRVNTEAFF TGTGCCAGCAGTTTAGGCGGGGGGAGGGTGAACACTGAAGCTTTCTTT TRBV12-3/TRBV12-4 16 TRBJ1-1 NA few
CASSLTEWGYTF TGTGCCAGCAGCTTAACTGAGTGGGGCTACACCTTC TRBV7-9 12 TRBJ1-2 NA many
CASRGQVYGYTF TGTGCCAGTAGGGGACAGGTCTATGGCTACACCTTC TRBV19 12 TRBJ1-2 TRBD1 many
CASRLALNTEAFF TGTGCCAGCAGACTAGCACTGAACACTGAAGCTTTCTTT TRBV2 13 TRBJ1-1 NA many
CASSLDVGTQYF TGTGCCAGCAGTTTAGATGTCGGGACGCAGTATTTT TRBV12-3/TRBV12-4 12 TRBJ2-3 NA many
CAMGRGGLGGDSYEQYF TGTGCCATGGGCCGGGGAGGCCTCGGGGGAGACTCCTACGAGCAGTACTTC TRBV7-9 17 TRBJ2-7 NA NA
CASSQVSFGNGYTF TGTGCCAGCAGCCAAGTCTCATTCGGAAATGGCTACACCTTC TRBV14 14 TRBJ1-2 NA many
CASSWQGDMNTEAFF TGTGCCAGCAGTTGGCAGGGGGATATGAACACTGAAGCTTTCTTT TRBV6-2/TRBV6-3 15 TRBJ1-1 TRBD1 many
CASTMVLNTEAFF TGTGCCAGCACTATGGTCCTGAACACTGAAGCTTTCTTT TRBV2 13 TRBJ1-1 NA NA
CAIRNSGDAQNIQYF TGTGCCATCAGGAATAGCGGGGATGCCCAAAACATTCAGTACTTC TRBV10-3 15 TRBJ2-4 TRBD2 many
CACCQQGASGGPKNNEQFF TGTGCCTGCTGCCAACAAGGTGCTAGCGGGGGGCCGAAGAACAATGAGCAGTTCTTC TRBV3-1 19 TRBJ2-1 TRBD2 NA
CASSRDVNTDTQYF TGCGCCAGCAGCCGGGACGTCAACACAGATACGCAGTATTTT TRBV4-3 14 TRBJ2-3 NA few
CASSLSPEGEKLFF TGTGCCAGCAGTTTAAGTCCAGAGGGTGAAAAACTGTTTTTT TRBV27 14 TRBJ1-4 NA many
CAWSKTGDTEAFF TGTGCCTGGAGCAAGACAGGGGATACTGAAGCTTTCTTT TRBV30 13 TRBJ1-1 TRBD1 many
CSAWDRGTSYTF TGCAGTGCCTGGGACAGGGGAACGAGCTACACCTTC TRBV20-1 12 TRBJ1-2 TRBD1 NA
CASSVDRPNTEAFF TGCGCCAGCAGCGTGGACAGGCCGAACACTGAAGCTTTCTTT TRBV5-1 14 TRBJ1-1 TRBD1 many
CASSQDPNQPQHF TGCGCCAGCAGCCAAGATCCTAACCAGCCCCAGCATTTT TRBV4-3 13 TRBJ1-5 NA many
CASRPQTGGFNYGYTF TGTGCCAGCAGGCCCCAGACAGGTGGTTTTAACTATGGCTACACCTTC TRBV7-2 16 TRBJ1-2 NA few
CASSFLAATEGTQYF TGCGCCAGCAGCTTTCTGGCCGCGACCGAGGGTACGCAGTATTTT TRBV5-1 15 TRBJ2-3 NA many
CASSNLAGGGYEQYF TGTGCCAGCAGCAACCTAGCGGGGGGGGGTTACGAGCAGTACTTC TRBV7-2 15 TRBJ2-7 TRBD2 NA
CASSSTTSGGQDTQYF TGTGCCAGCAGCTCGACGACTAGCGGGGGACAAGATACGCAGTATTTT TRBV5-6 16 TRBJ2-3 TRBD2 many